Listed below are T cell receptor beta chains from one sample, sequenced in a study of OX40 agonist ivuxolimab in advanced cancers. Repertoires were generated with immunoSEQ multiplex PCR, while TCRdb's copy carries only in-frame clones and drops some. The table lists approximately 72,000 clones, around nine tenths of them singletons, with approximately 0.86% in the top ten. This specimen consisted of CD4+ or CD8+ T cells sorted from blood, obtained in a trial of the OX40 agonist ivuxolimab. The receptors were sampled from an adult with an advanced solid tumor such as melanoma, head and neck, liver or kidney cancer. The CDR3 runs from the conserved cysteine through the conserved F or W. Each record gives: J gene, clone size, D gene, V gene, CDR3 protein, CDR3 DNA. The D gene is left open where the match is weak. Only part of the rows carry a size: once, few, many, or a class if the clone is expanded.

TRBJ2-5 | . | . | TRBV7-2 | CASSPQRGEETQYF | TGTGCCAGCAGCCCTCAACGGGGAGAAGAGACCCAGTACTTC
TRBJ2-3 | . | TRBD1 | TRBV6-6 | CASSYDRGTDTQYF | TGTGCCAGCAGTTACGACAGGGGGACAGATACGCAGTATTTT
TRBJ1-2 | . | . | TRBV19 | CASRNTPANPGGGKGYGYTF | TGTGCCAGTAGAAATACCCCCGCTAATCCTGGGGGGGGAAAGGGCTATGGCTACACCTTC
TRBJ2-3 | . | . | TRBV2 | CASGTGGGDTQYF | TGTGCCAGTGGGACAGGCGGGGGGGATACGCAGTATTTT
TRBJ2-7 | . | . | TRBV19 | CASSTTGALEQYF | TGTGCCAGTAGTACGACAGGAGCTCTCGAGCAGTACTTC
TRBJ2-3 | . | . | TRBV5-1 | CASSLDSSSTDTQYF | TGCGCCAGCAGCTTGGACAGTTCTAGCACAGATACGCAGTATTTT
TRBJ2-5 | . | TRBD2 | TRBV28 | CASSPASGQQETQYF | TGTGCCAGCAGTCCCGCTAGCGGGCAACAAGAGACCCAGTACTTC
TRBJ1-1 | . | . | TRBV29-1 | CSVEDHGGGTEAFF | TGCAGCGTTGAAGATCACGGTGGGGGCACTGAAGCTTTCTTT
TRBJ2-5 | once | TRBD1 | TRBV5-8 | CASSRGQTQETQYF | TGTGCCAGCAGCAGGGGACAGACGCAAGAGACCCAGTACTTC
TRBJ2-5 | . | TRBD1 | TRBV6-6 | CASSTGTDLRTQYF | TGTGCCAGCAGTACTGGGACAGACCTCAGGACCCAGTACTTC
TRBJ2-3 | . | TRBD2 | TRBV7-3 | CASSPSGSTDTQYF | TGTGCCAGCAGTCCTAGCGGGAGCACAGATACGCAGTATTTT
TRBJ2-7 | once | . | TRBV5-1 | CASSLYPGESYEQYF | TGCGCCAGCAGCTTGTACCCGGGAGAATCCTACGAGCAGTACTTC
TRBJ2-7 | . | . | TRBV7-2 | CASSPVSYEQYF | TGTGCCAGCAGCCCTGTTAGCTACGAGCAGTACTTC
TRBJ2-1 | . | TRBD1 | TRBV7-2 | CASSLNLQGDEQFF | TGTGCCAGCAGTTTAAACCTACAGGGGGATGAGCAGTTCTTC
TRBJ2-1 | . | TRBD2 | TRBV28 | CASSATSAAYNEQFF | TGTGCCAGCAGTGCGACTAGCGCTGCCTACAATGAGCAGTTCTTC
TRBJ1-3 | . | . | TRBV30 | CAWRVGGFNTIYF | TGTGCCTGGAGAGTAGGAGGATTTAACACCATATATTTT
TRBJ2-2 | once | TRBD2 | TRBV10-3 | CAVQIAGRNTGELFF | TGTGCCGTACAAATAGCGGGAAGGAACACCGGGGAGCTGTTTTTT
TRBJ2-7 | . | TRBD2 | TRBV5-6 | CASSLAMASGIDEQYF | TGTGCCAGCAGCTTGGCTATGGCTAGCGGGATAGACGAGCAGTACTTC
TRBJ2-3 | once | TRBD2 | TRBV7-9 | CASSLARASGSTDTQYF | TGTGCCAGCAGCTTAGCGAGGGCTAGCGGAAGCACAGATACGCAGTATTTT
TRBJ2-7 | . | TRBD1 | TRBV7-2 | CASSLGGWDRGTEQYF | TGTGCCAGCAGCTTAGGGGGTTGGGACAGGGGAACCGAGCAGTACTTC
TRBJ2-1 | . | . | TRBV11-2 | CASSLDRDNEQFF | TGTGCCAGCAGCTTAGATCGAGACAATGAGCAGTTCTTC
TRBJ1-1 | . | . | TRBV28 | CASRQSLNTEAFF | TGTGCCAGCAGACAGAGCCTTAACACTGAAGCTTTCTTT
TRBJ1-1 | . | . | TRBV19 | CASTLRHANTEAFF | TGTGCCAGTACCCTGAGACACGCGAACACTGAAGCTTTCTTT
TRBJ2-3 | few | TRBD2 | TRBV4-3 | CASSHPRRGGLEDTQYF | TGCGCCAGCAGCCATCCGCGCCGGGGAGGGCTTGAAGATACGCAGTATTTT
TRBJ1-4 | . | . | TRBV19 | CASSMRLDGGFNEKLFF | TGTGCCAGTAGTATGCGGTTGGATGGCGGTTTTAATGAAAAACTGTTTTTT
TRBJ2-5 | . | TRBD2 | TRBV28 | CASRLAGGRETQYF | TGTGCCAGCAGACTAGCGGGAGGGAGGGAGACCCAGTACTTC
TRBJ2-3 | . | TRBD2 | TRBV5-4 | CASSSLTSGGPDTQYF | TGTGCCAGCAGCTCCCTGACTAGCGGGGGCCCAGATACGCAGTATTTT
TRBJ2-5 | once | . | TRBV5-4 | CASSLGGDLQETQYF | TGTGCCAGCAGCTTGGGGGGAGACTTGCAAGAGACCCAGTACTTC
TRBJ2-1 | . | . | TRBV5-1 | CASSLGQGNNEQFF | TGCGCCAGCAGCTTAGGCCAGGGGAACAATGAGCAGTTCTTC